The present entry profiles one T cell receptor (beta chain) with its context. Antigen specificity is unknown. The source of the sample is a study of T cell responses to AZD1222 COVID-19 vaccine. Study-wide results and limits: Variant regions that are unmutated are reportedly the target of nearly half of spike-specific TCRs.

Sequencing was performed with immunoSEQ multiplex PCR; in TCRdb, only in-frame clones are kept and a portion is missing. The table records about 150,000 clones, more than 85% of them present only once. The CDR3 has 13 residues. CDR1 is MNHEY, CDR2 SMNVEV, per germline (reference sequence). The V and J ends lost 8 bases and 5 bases respectively, with 15 bases between them. This clonotype was sampled from an adult who received the AZD1222 COVID-19 vaccine. V usage is TRBV27 and J usage is TRBJ2-5; unclear D gene. Sequenced here: peripheral blood, sampled 28 days after the second AZD1222 dose. CDR3 in DNA: TGTGCCAGCCGTTCTTCGGGTGTGGAGACCCAGTACTTC. It yields the protein CASRSSGVETQYF.